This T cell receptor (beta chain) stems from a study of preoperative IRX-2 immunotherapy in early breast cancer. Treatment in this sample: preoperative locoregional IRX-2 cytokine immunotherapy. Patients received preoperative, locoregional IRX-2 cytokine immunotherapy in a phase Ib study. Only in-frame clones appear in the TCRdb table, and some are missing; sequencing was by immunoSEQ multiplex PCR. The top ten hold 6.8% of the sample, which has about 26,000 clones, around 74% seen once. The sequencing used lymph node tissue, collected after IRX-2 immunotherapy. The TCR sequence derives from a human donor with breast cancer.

This CDR3 is CASSPEIAGVEYF. DNA of the CDR3: TGTGCCAGCAGTCCGGAGATAGCGGGAGTAGAGTACTTC. This sequence joins TRBV28 and TRBJ2-7; TRBD2 aligns across 9 bases. The CDR3 is 13 residues long. Germline CDR1 MDHEN, CDR2 SYDVKM. V lost 5 bases, J lost 11 bases, and 10 bases stayed unmatched.